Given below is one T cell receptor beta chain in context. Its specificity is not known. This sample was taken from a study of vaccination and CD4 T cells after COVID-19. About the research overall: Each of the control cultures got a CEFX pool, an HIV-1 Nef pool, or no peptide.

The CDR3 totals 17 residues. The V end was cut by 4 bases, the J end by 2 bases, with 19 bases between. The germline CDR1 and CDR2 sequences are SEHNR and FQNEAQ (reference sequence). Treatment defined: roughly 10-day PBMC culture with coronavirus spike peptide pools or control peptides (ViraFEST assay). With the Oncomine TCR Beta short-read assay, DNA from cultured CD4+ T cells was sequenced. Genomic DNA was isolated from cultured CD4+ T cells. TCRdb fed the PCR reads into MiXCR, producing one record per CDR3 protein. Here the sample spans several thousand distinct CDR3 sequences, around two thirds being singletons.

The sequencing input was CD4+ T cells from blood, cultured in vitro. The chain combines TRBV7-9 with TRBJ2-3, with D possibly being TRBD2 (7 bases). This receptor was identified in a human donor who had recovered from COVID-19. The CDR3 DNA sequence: TGTGCCAGCAGCTCCCTCGCCCGGGGGGCCACCACAGATACGCAGTATTTT. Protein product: CASSSLARGATTDTQYF.